The 23 T cell receptor beta chains presented below share a single source sample, sequenced in a study of PD-L1 blockade in urothelial cancer. The table came from immunoSEQ multiplex PCR; TCRdb's copy has only in-frame clones and leaves some out. The table lists about 80,000 clones, over 80% of them singletons. Time point here: pretreatment peripheral blood. The sequences come from PBMCs, collected around atezolizumab (anti-PD-L1) treatment. The receptor source for this set is a man aged 35 to 55 with urothelial cancer.

V and J are TRBV7-2 and TRBJ2-2; D gene ambiguous. Germline CDR1 is SGHTA and CDR2 is FQGNSA. This CDR3 contains 15 residues. V was trimmed by 4 bases and J by 5 bases, leaving 14 bases between them. CDR3 nucleotides: TGTGCCAGCAGCTCCCGCGCCACTGGTACCGGGGAGCTGTTTTTT. This codes for CASSSRATGTGELFF.

The chain is built from TRBV7-3 and TRBJ2-4; possibly TRBD2 for D (7 bases). CDR1 SGHTA and CDR2 FQGTGA come from the germline V gene. There are 14 residues in the CDR3. Trimming removed 3 bases from V and 8 bases from J, with 14 bases in between. CDR3 loop: CASSLGGASDIQYF. The CDR3, as DNA: TGTGCCAGCAGCTTGGGGGGGGCCAGTGACATTCAGTACTTC. The whole variable domain, remainder taken from reference TRBV7-3 and TRBJ2-4, is GAGVSQTPSNKVTEKGKYVELRCDPISGHTALYWYRQSLGQGPEFLIYFQGTGAADDSGLPNDRFFAVRPEGSVSTLKIQRTERGDSAVYLCASSLGGASDIQYFGAGTRLSVL.

This sequence joins TRBV27 and TRBJ2-4; 12 nucleotides align to TRBD2. The germline V gene encodes CDR1 MNHEY and CDR2 SMNVEV (reference sequence). The junction had 8 bases not matched to a gene; V was cut back by 2 bases and J by 9 bases. The CDR3 has 16 residues. This CDR3 is CASSLVTSGRNGIQYF. CDR3 coding DNA: TGTGCCAGCAGTTTAGTCACTAGCGGGAGGAACGGCATTCAGTACTTC.

This chain uses TRBV9 with TRBJ1-2; D remains ambiguous. CDR1 is SGDLS, CDR2 YYNGEE, per germline. V lost 6 bases to trimming and J lost 8 bases, with 14 bases between them. CDR3 length: 12 residues. The CDR3 protein is CASNTLGGGYTF. Here the CDR3 DNA reads TGTGCCAGCAATACCCTAGGAGGAGGCTACACCTTC.

J is TRBJ2-3 and V is TRBV27, with 10 nucleotides matching TRBD2. Germline V gene lookup returns CDR1 MNHEY and CDR2 SMNVEV (reference sequence). After removal of 6 bases from V and 2 bases from J, the junction contained 5 bases not matched to a gene. The CDR3 runs 15 residues. CDR3 nucleotide sequence: TGTGCCAGCAGGCGAGCGGGAGGGCACACAGATACGCAGTATTTT. Its protein product is CASRRAGGHTDTQYF.

CDR3 DNA sequence: TGTGCCAGTAGTCCCAGGATGAGGAACACTGAAGCTTTCTTT. Its translation is CASSPRMRNTEAFF. The V call is TRBV19, the J call TRBJ1-1; D unresolved. The CDR3 length is 14 residues. Looked up from germline, CDR1 is LNHDA and CDR2 is SQIVND (reference sequence). Deletions cut 5 bases from V and 1 base from J, with 11 bases between. Based on the CDR3 plus reference TRBV19 and TRBJ1-1, the full variable domain is DGGITQSPKYLFRKEGQNVTLSCEQNLNHDAMYWYRQDPGQGLRLIYYSQIVNDFQKGDIAEGYSVSREKKESFPLTVTSAQKNPTAFYLCASSPRMRNTEAFFGQGTRLTVV.

The chain uses TRBV18 and TRBJ1-2; 7 nucleotides align to TRBD1. Unmatched junction bases numbered 11, after V lost 4 bases and J lost 6 bases. The CDR3 length is 15 residues. The V gene's germline CDR1 is KGHSH and CDR2 LQKENI. The CDR3 nucleotides are TGTGCCAGCTCACTATGGGGACAGACCCTTGATGGCTACACCTTC. The encoded protein is CASSLWGQTLDGYTF.

The V call is TRBV28, the J call TRBJ2-1, with TRBD1 identical over 9 bases. V shed 3 bases and J 8 bases; nucleotides not matched to a gene: 8. CDR1 is MDHEN and CDR2 is SYDVKM in the germline V gene. The CDR3 is made up of 15 amino acids. The CDR3 sequence is CASSFHRGQGYEQFF. The CDR3 DNA sequence: TGTGCCAGCAGTTTCCACAGGGGGCAAGGGTATGAGCAGTTCTTC.

The rearrangement uses TRBV7-3 and TRBJ2-1, with 7 positions matching TRBD2. The J segment lost 3 bases and the V segment lost 2 bases, leaving 7 bases of the junction unmatched. This CDR3 spans 16 amino acids. Per the germline V gene, CDR1 is SGHTA and CDR2 is FQGTGA. As DNA, the CDR3 is TGTGCCAGCAGCTTAGATCCTAGCGGCCTCTACAATGAGCAGTTCTTC. It specifies CASSLDPSGLYNEQFF.

This clone has just a few counts. The chain is built from TRBV5-1 and TRBJ1-2; 7 bases map to TRBD1. Germline V gives CDR1 SGHRS, CDR2 YFSETQ. The CDR3 has 16 amino acids. J lost 3 bases, V lost 3 bases, and 11 bases had no gene match. The CDR3, as DNA: TGCGCCAGCAGCTCAGCACTCCCGGGACAGCACTATGGCTACACCTTC. This gives the protein CASSSALPGQHYGYTF.

This clone was found a few times. V is TRBV13 and J is TRBJ1-3, with a weak D call TRBD1 (5 bases). V was clipped by 0 bases and J by 4 bases, with 7 bases between them. CDR3 length: 14 amino acids. The V gene's germline CDR1 is PRHDT and CDR2 FYEKMQ (reference sequence). This chain's CDR3 is CASSLGGAGNTIYF. In DNA form, the CDR3 reads TGTGCCAGCAGCTTAGGAGGGGCAGGAAACACCATATATTTT.

This clone was counted only a few times. This rearrangement joins TRBV9 to TRBJ2-1; no clear D. The CDR3 loop spans 15 amino acids. CDR1 is SGDLS and CDR2 is YYNGEE in the germline V gene. With 0 bases removed from V and 2 bases from J, the gap between germline ends came to 9 bases. For the CDR3, the DNA is TGTGCCAGCAGCGTAGGTTCCTTAGCCTACAATGAGCAGTTCTTC. Its translation is CASSVGSLAYNEQFF.

This clone was detected only a few times. The chain has TRBV14 and TRBJ2-7; D unclear. Trimming left V 1 base short and J 2 bases short, with 12 bases between. The length of the CDR3 is 15 residues. The V gene's germline CDR1 is SGHDN and CDR2 FVKESK. The CDR3 protein is CASSQAGRSPYEQYF. The CDR3 DNA sequence: TGTGCCAGCAGCCAAGCCGGCAGGTCCCCCTACGAGCAGTACTTC.

The chain has TRBV11-3 and TRBJ2-3; 7 nucleotides match TRBD1. The length of the CDR3 is 13 residues. The V gene end was trimmed by 10 bases and the J gene end by 4 bases; junction bases not matched to a gene: 8. Germline CDR1 SGHNT, CDR2 YENEEA. CDR3 sequence: CATSTGPPDTQYF. The CDR3 bases are TGTGCCACATCGACAGGGCCCCCAGATACGCAGTATTTT.

The chain uses TRBV28 and TRBJ2-7; TRBD1 aligns across 9 bases. The CDR3 runs to 17 residues. With V trimmed by 4 bases and J by 9 bases, 19 bases remained unmatched. Germline V gene data show CDR1 as MDHEN and CDR2 as SYDVKM. CDR3 in DNA: TGTGCCAGCAGTTCATTAACCCCGGGACAGGGAAGGGTTTTGCAGTACTTC. Translated, it gives CASSSLTPGQGRVLQYF.

This chain joins TRBV30 and TRBJ2-3, with 8 bases lining up with TRBD2. Trimming at V came to 0 bases and at J to 4 bases, leaving 9 bases not matched to a gene. The CDR3 is 16 amino acids. Germline V gives CDR1 GTSNPN, CDR2 SVGIG (reference sequence). CDR3 sequence: CAWSVRGLEMADTQYF. CDR3 nucleotide sequence: TGTGCCTGGAGTGTACGGGGACTAGAAATGGCAGATACGCAGTATTTT.

The CDR3 reads CASSLNLWAEKLFF. CDR3 DNA: TGTGCCAGCAGCTTAAATTTGTGGGCCGAAAAACTGTTTTTT. The chain links TRBV7-2 to TRBJ1-4; unclear D gene. This CDR3 spans 14 amino acids. The V end was cut by 2 bases, the J end by 8 bases, with 12 bases between. Germline assignment: CDR1 SGHTA and CDR2 FQGNSA.

The gene calls are TRBV9 and TRBJ1-5, with 8 positions matching TRBD1. The CDR3 is 14 residues long. Trimming at V came to 0 bases and at J to 5 bases, leaving 1 base not matched to a gene. The V gene's germline CDR1 is SGDLS and CDR2 YYNGEE. This CDR3 reads CASSVGTGHQPQHF. In DNA form, the CDR3 reads TGTGCCAGCAGCGTAGGGACAGGGCATCAGCCCCAGCATTTT.

This clone was found a few times. The chain combines TRBV7-9 with TRBJ2-7, with 8 positions matching TRBD2. V was clipped by 5 bases and J by 0 bases; unmatched bases: 18. CDR3 length: 19 amino acids. Germline V lookup: CDR1 SEHNR, CDR2 FQNEAQ (reference sequence). CDR3 region: CASSPRTSWEVESSYEQYF. Written as DNA, the CDR3 is TGTGCCAGCAGCCCACGGACTAGCTGGGAAGTGGAGAGCTCCTACGAGCAGTACTTC.

This chain links TRBV5-5 with TRBJ2-1; a possible D gene is TRBD2 (6 bases). The V gene lost 4 bases and the J gene lost 0 bases, with 17 bases spanning the gap. Germline values: CDR1 SGHKS, CDR2 YYEKEE (reference sequence). This CDR3 contains 17 residues. The CDR3 DNA sequence: TGTGCCAGCAGCCCTAATAGCGGCTCTACCTCCTACAATGAGCAGTTCTTC. Translating it yields CASSPNSGSTSYNEQFF.

The genes are TRBV19 and TRBJ1-5; D is possibly TRBD1 (6 bases). V was pared by 6 bases and J by 0 bases, with 12 bases between. Germline V gene sequence: CDR1 LNHDA, CDR2 SQIVND (reference sequence). This CDR3 is 15 amino acids long. DNA of the CDR3: TGTGCCAGTAGCCCCGGACAGACTAGCAATCAGCCCCAGCATTTT. This translates into CASSPGQTSNQPQHF.

The chain joins TRBV7-2 to TRBJ1-2; D gene ambiguous. The CDR3 extends over 13 amino acids. CDR1 SGHTA and CDR2 FQGNSA come from the germline V gene. With 5 bases removed from V and 6 bases from J, the gap between germline ends came to 13 bases. The CDR3 bases are TGTGCCAGCAGCCCTCGGACTGGCAATGGCTACACCTTC. Translation: CASSPRTGNGYTF.

This chain links TRBV28 with TRBJ2-1; 7 bases are a match to TRBD2. The V segment lost 4 bases and the J segment 5 bases; nucleotides outside the gene matches: 5. CDR1 MDHEN and CDR2 SYDVKM come from the germline V gene. The CDR3 has 14 residues. The DNA for the CDR3 is TGTGCCAGCAGTTGGAGCGGGACCGACAATGAGCAGTTCTTC. Protein product: CASSWSGTDNEQFF.